This T cell receptor (beta chain) was captured in a study of T cells after yellow fever vaccination. In TCRdb, the 5' RACE reads were re-called with MiXCR into one record per CDR3 protein. This sample carries hundreds of thousands of distinct CDR3 sequences, 15% to 20% of them seen once, and the ten largest clones take around 15%. The CDR3 is made up of 13 amino acids. Trimming took 5 bases from V and 4 from J; bases not matched to a gene: 6. Germline assignment: CDR1 DFQATT and CDR2 SNEGSKA (reference sequence). The sequences come from PBMCs, collected 15 days after the yellow fever booster vaccination. V and J are TRBV20-1 and TRBJ1-2; 8 bases align to TRBD1. This clonotype was obtained from a man aged 25 to 40 who received the YFV17D yellow fever vaccine. The CDR3 sequence: CSASTGAPYGYTF. The CDR3 DNA follows: TGCAGTGCTTCGACAGGGGCCCCCTATGGCTACACCTTC.